This TCR beta chain emerged from a study of neoadjuvant nivolumab and ipilimumab in lung cancer. Libraries were prepared by immunoSEQ multiplex PCR; TCRdb keeps only in-frame clonotypes and omits some of them. The table lists 25,000 to 35,000 clones, less than 95% of them singletons. This receptor was obtained from an adult with non-small cell lung cancer. The starting material was peripheral blood, obtained after neoadjuvant nivolumab, alone or with ipilimumab, at or shortly before surgery.

The CDR3 protein is CSVGTFLSTDTQYF. Written as DNA, the CDR3 is TGCAGCGTGGGGACATTTCTTAGCACAGATACGCAGTATTTT. The gene calls are TRBV29-1 and TRBJ2-3; a possible D gene is TRBD1 (6 bases). Germline CDR1 SQVTM, CDR2 ANQGSEA. V dropped 6 bases and J dropped 0 bases, with 13 bases sitting between them. This CDR3 is built from 14 residues.